These 26 T cell receptor beta chains originate from one sample sequenced in a study of T cell responses to AZD1222 COVID-19 vaccine (dated by TCRdb to the early 2020s). Library preparation used the immunoSEQ multiplex PCR assay. Here the immuneACCESS table is served through TCRdb, limited to in-frame sequences with V and J called. Missing clones are a known gap in these copies; in checked studies unresolved V genes cover under half, and the rest lacks a known reason. The sample profile shows 90,000 to 100,000 clones; 85% to 90% of them were found once. 3.5% to 4% of the sample belongs to the ten largest clones. This specimen's time point label, per the study, means: baseline before first vaccination. Specimen: peripheral blood, collected on day 0 of AZD1222 vaccination. These receptors were taken from an adult in good health.

This chain joins TRBV1 and TRBJ2-2; the D call of TRBD2 is as the table states it, not checked on the DNA. TRBV1 is a pseudogene segment. The CDR3 loop spans 16 amino acids. CDR3 in DNA: TGCACCAGCAGCCAAGGGCGGGGGGCGAACACCGGGGAGCTGTTTTTT. Its translation is CTSSQGRGANTGELFF.

The chain links TRBV7-9 to TRBJ2-3, with unresolved D. Trimming pared 0 bases from V and 4 bases from J, leaving 2 bases between. Germline CDR1 is SEHNR and CDR2 is FQNEAQ (reference sequence). CDR3 size: 12 residues. This CDR3 reads CASSLAPDTQYF. For the CDR3, the DNA is TGTGCCAGCAGCTTAGCCCCAGATACGCAGTATTTT. Full variable domain (rest looked up from reference TRBV7-9 and TRBJ2-3): DTGVSQNPRHKITKRGQNVTFRCDPISEHNRLYWYRQTLGQGPEFLTYFQNEAQLEKSRLLSDRFSAERPKGSFSTLEIQRTEQGDSAMYLCASSLAPDTQYFGPGTRLTVL.

This rearrangement joins TRBV19 to TRBJ1-4, with 7 bases fitting TRBD1. V lost 9 bases, J lost 6 bases, and 7 bases stayed unmatched. There are 13 residues in the CDR3. The germline V gene has CDR1 LNHDA and CDR2 SQIVND (reference sequence). In DNA, the CDR3 is TGTGCCAGCGCCGGGACAGATTATGAAAAACTGTTTTTT. As protein: CASAGTDYEKLFF.

In nucleotides, the CDR3 is TGCGCCAGCAGCGTGGGGACTGAAGCTTTCTTT. Translating gives CASSVGTEAFF. The genes are TRBV5-1 and TRBJ1-1, with no clear D. Germline CDR1 SGHRS, CDR2 YFSETQ. The CDR3 loop spans 11 amino acids. Trimming took off 4 bases at V and 5 bases at J, with 6 bases between the two ends.

The chain links TRBV30 to TRBJ1-4; D gene unclear. The germline V and J ends were trimmed by 7 bases and 3 bases, with 15 bases remaining between them. The CDR3 totals 14 residues. Germline lookup yields CDR1 GTSNPN and CDR2 SVGIG (reference sequence). In DNA, the CDR3 is TGTGCCTCCAACACGGTGTCGGCTAATGAAAAACTGTTTTTT. Its translation is CASNTVSANEKLFF.

The rearrangement uses TRBV6-2 or TRBV6-3 and TRBJ1-1, with D unresolved. The CDR3 consists of 14 residues. Germline CDR1 and CDR2: MNHEY and SVGEGT. The germline V and J ends were trimmed by 2 bases and 5 bases, with 12 bases remaining between them. Here the CDR3 DNA reads TGTGCCAGCAGTTACGGGGTCCCGGGGACTGAAGCTTTCTTT. Protein: CASSYGVPGTEAFF.

This rearrangement joins TRBV19 to TRBJ1-2; 10 bases map to TRBD1. CDR1 and CDR2 from the germline V gene are LNHDA and SQIVND (reference sequence). The CDR3 covers 16 residues. V was pared by 7 bases and J by 0 bases, with 8 bases of the junction left unmatched. The CDR3 DNA sequence: TGTGCCAGTACCGCCGGGACAGGGGATTCTAACTATGGCTACACCTTC. This codes for CASTAGTGDSNYGYTF.

This sequence joins TRBV7-8 and TRBJ2-1; TRBD2 agrees at 7 bases. Germline CDR1 and CDR2: SGHVS and FQNEAQ. The ends lost 5 bases at V and 9 bases at J; junction bases unmatched: 16. The CDR3 spans 16 residues. The CDR3 DNA follows: TGTGCCAGCAGCCCTAGGGACTATCTAGTTCAGAGTGAGCAGTTCTTC. Translation: CASSPRDYLVQSEQFF.

The chain is built from TRBV4-3 and TRBJ2-5, with TRBD2 matching 7 bases. This CDR3 has 15 amino acids. The germline CDR1 and CDR2 sequences are LGHNA and YSLEER. Trimming at V came to 1 base and at J to 2 bases, leaving 4 bases not matched to a gene. The CDR3 loop is CASSQVVGGQETQYF. DNA for the CDR3: TGCGCCAGCAGCCAAGTTGTCGGGGGGCAAGAGACCCAGTACTTC.

For the CDR3, the DNA is TGTGCCAGCGCCCCTGCAGCGGGGGGGAGCACAGATACGCAGTATTTT. Amino acid sequence: CASAPAAGGSTDTQYF. The rearrangement links TRBV4-2 to TRBJ2-3; 10 nucleotides line up with TRBD2. The CDR3 spans 16 residues. CDR1 and CDR2 (germline): LGHNA, YNFKEQ. The V segment lost 8 bases and the J segment 0 bases; nucleotides outside the gene matches: 8.

This rearrangement joins TRBV11-2 to TRBJ2-7, with 10 bases aligning to TRBD2. Losses at the gene ends were 3 bases for V and 4 bases for J; bases not matched to a gene: 3. The CDR3 sequence is 14 residues long. CDR1 is SGHAT, CDR2 FQNNGV, per germline. The CDR3 loop is CASSFLAGAYEQYF. CDR3 DNA: TGTGCCAGCAGCTTTCTAGCGGGGGCATACGAGCAGTACTTC.

J is TRBJ1-5 and V is TRBV21-1; the table's D call of TRBD1 was not tested on the DNA. TRBV21-1 is classified as a pseudogene. CDR3 size: 18 residues. The CDR3 protein is CASSKDKRQLIFNQPQHF. As DNA, the CDR3 is TGTGCCAGCAGCAAAGATAAGAGACAGCTAATTTTTAATCAGCCCCAGCATTTT.

V usage is TRBV10-3 and J usage is TRBJ2-7; 8 bases line up with TRBD2. Trimming cost V 4 bases and J 1 base; bases outside gene matches: 6. Germline V gene sequence: CDR1 ENHRY, CDR2 SYGVKD. The CDR3 totals 15 residues. The CDR3 here is CAISARGGLSYEQYF. Here the CDR3 DNA reads TGTGCCATCAGTGCCCGCGGGGGGCTTTCCTACGAGCAGTACTTC.

The V and J genes are TRBV6-5 and TRBJ1-4; D unclear. Germline-derived CDR1 and CDR2 are MNHEY and SVGAGI. The CDR3 has 16 residues. V dropped 2 bases and J dropped 0 bases, with 10 bases sitting between them. CDR3 in DNA: TGTGCCAGCAGTTACCCCCCTCGAACAACTAATGAAAAACTGTTTTTT. As protein: CASSYPPRTTNEKLFF.

The genes are TRBV11-2 and TRBJ2-7; D ambiguous. In germline, CDR1 is SGHAT, CDR2 FQNNGV. V lost 2 bases to trimming and J lost 0 bases, with 11 bases between them. The CDR3 spans 15 residues. The CDR3 bases are TGTGCCAGCAGCTTAATGGAATTGAGCTCCTACGAGCAGTACTTC. Its protein is CASSLMELSSYEQYF.

V and J are TRBV5-6 and TRBJ1-4; the match to TRBD1 covers 7 bases. Germline-derived CDR1 and CDR2 are SGHDT and YYEEEE. The CDR3 length is 15 residues. V lost 0 bases to trimming and J lost 13 bases; unmatched junction nucleotides: 12. The CDR3 bases are TGTGCCAGCAGCTTGGTTGCGACAGGGTCGGGAGGACTGTTTTTT. It encodes CASSLVATGSGGLFF.

The CDR3 coding sequence is TGTGCCAGCAGCCTAAGCGGGACAGGGCGCTATGGCTACACCTTC. This translates into CASSLSGTGRYGYTF. This chain connects TRBV7-2 to TRBJ1-2, with 9 positions matching TRBD1. The CDR3 is 15 amino acids. The V gene end was trimmed by 5 bases and the J gene end by 4 bases; junction bases not matched to a gene: 8. Germline V gene lookup returns CDR1 SGHTA and CDR2 FQGNSA.

The J gene is TRBJ1-5, the V gene TRBV24-1; D gene unclear. Germline V gene sequence: CDR1 KGHDR, CDR2 SFDVKD. Trimming shortened V by 3 bases and J by 5 bases, and 13 bases separated the two germline ends. This CDR3 contains 15 residues. The CDR3 DNA follows: TGTGCCACCAGTGATCCAGACACCGGGGATCAGCCCCAGCATTTT. Translated: CATSDPDTGDQPQHF.

The chain recombines TRBV5-1 with TRBJ1-2, with D perhaps matching TRBD1 (5 bases). V shed 0 bases and J shed 6 bases, with 21 bases lying between them. CDR1 and CDR2 from the germline V gene are SGHRS and YFSETQ. The CDR3 runs to 17 residues. The CDR3 bases are TGCGCCAGCAGCTTGGATCGGGGGAGGGCAGTTGGGAATGGCTACACCTTC. Amino acid sequence: CASSLDRGRAVGNGYTF.

This rearrangement joins TRBV6-6 to TRBJ1-1; possibly TRBD1 for D (6 bases). The germline gives CDR1 MNHNY, CDR2 SVGAGI (reference sequence). The CDR3 is 13 amino acids. V lost 0 bases and J lost 11, with 13 bases in between. The CDR3 sequence is CASSYSRGARAFF. The CDR3 bases are TGTGCCAGCAGTTACTCGCGGGGGGCTCGCGCTTTCTTT.

This clone occurred once. The gene calls are TRBV27 and TRBJ1-2; D is undetermined. V dropped 3 bases and J dropped 8 bases, with 13 bases sitting between them. The CDR3 consists of 13 residues. Looked up from germline, CDR1 is MNHEY and CDR2 is SMNVEV (reference sequence). CDR3 coding DNA: TGTGCCAGCAGTTTTTATTCGGGGTACGGCTACACCTTC. Translation: CASSFYSGYGYTF.

This chain joins TRBV5-5 and TRBJ1-2, with 9 nucleotides matching TRBD1. There are 15 residues in the CDR3. V was clipped by 4 bases and J by 4 bases; unmatched bases: 8. Looked up from germline, CDR1 is SGHKS and CDR2 is YYEKEE (reference sequence). As DNA, the CDR3 is TGTGCCAGCAGCCCCACGGGACAGGGTGTCTATGGCTACACCTTC. Encoded protein: CASSPTGQGVYGYTF.

The rearrangement links TRBV3-1 (or the pseudogene TRBV3-2) to TRBJ2-5; TRBD2 matches at 11 bases. Losses at the gene ends were 0 bases for V and 1 base for J; bases not matched to a gene: 7. The CDR3 extends over 18 amino acids. Germline assignment: CDR1 LGHDT and CDR2 YNNKEL (reference sequence). CDR3 bases: TGTGCCAGCAGCCAAGATTGGCTAGCGGGGGGTTCCCAAGAGACCCAGTACTTC. It codes for CASSQDWLAGGSQETQYF.

This clone was seen more than once but under ten times. The rearrangement uses TRBV29-1 and TRBJ2-7; D uncertain. This CDR3 region has 12 residues. V was cut by 4 bases and J by 1 base, with 8 bases left in between. Germline loops: CDR1 SQVTM, CDR2 ANQGSEA. CDR3 residues: CSVGFTSYEQYF. The CDR3 DNA is TGCAGCGTTGGCTTCACATCCTACGAGCAGTACTTC.

This clone was seen only once. The rearrangement uses TRBV6-2 or TRBV6-3 and TRBJ1-5; perhaps TRBD1 as D (6 bases). V lost 2 bases and J lost 0, with 11 bases in between. This CDR3 spans 16 amino acids. CDR1 is MNHEY and CDR2 is SVGEGT in the germline V gene. CDR3 DNA: TGTGCCAGCAGTTACAACAGGGAGTATAGCAATCAGCCCCAGCATTTT. It is translated as CASSYNREYSNQPQHF.

This chain uses TRBV5-1 with TRBJ2-3; 14 bases are shared with TRBD2. This CDR3 is built from 16 residues. CDR1 and CDR2 from the germline V gene are SGHRS and YFSETQ. Trimming cost V 0 bases and J 3 bases; bases outside gene matches: 0. The CDR3 DNA reads TGCGCCAGCAGCTTGGGGACTAGCGGGGGGACAGATACGCAGTATTTT. Protein: CASSLGTSGGTDTQYF.